These 20 T cell receptor beta chains were sequenced from one sample in a study of OX40 agonist ivuxolimab in advanced cancers. The data were produced by immunoSEQ multiplex PCR, yet TCRdb's version contains in-frame clones alone and is incomplete. The sample lists 65,000 to 75,000 clones; roughly four fifths were seen once. The specimen was CD4+ or CD8+ T cells sorted from blood, collected in a trial of the OX40 agonist ivuxolimab. These receptors were taken from an adult with an advanced solid tumor such as melanoma, head and neck, liver or kidney cancer.

The rearrangement joins TRBV5-5 to TRBJ1-3; D is ambiguous. Trimming pared 0 bases from V and 0 bases from J, leaving 4 bases between. CDR1 SGHKS and CDR2 YYEKEE come from the germline V gene (reference sequence). The CDR3 is 14 amino acids. The CDR3 bases are TGTGCCAGCAGCTTGGAGATCTCTGGAAACACCATATATTTT. It translates to CASSLEISGNTIYF.

The V and J genes are TRBV5-1 and TRBJ2-1; TRBD1 aligns across 8 bases. The CDR3 runs to 15 residues. V lost 0 bases, J lost 3 bases, and 2 bases stayed unmatched. Germline V CDR1 and CDR2: SGHRS, YFSETQ. CDR3: CASSLEGQVYNEQFF. The CDR3 coding sequence is TGCGCCAGCAGCTTGGAGGGACAGGTCTACAATGAGCAGTTCTTC.

This clone was seen a few times. The chain joins TRBV20-1 to TRBJ1-1; 8 nucleotides match TRBD1. V trimming: 5 bases; J trimming: 8 bases; junction bases outside the gene matches: 4. Germline assignment: CDR1 DFQATT and CDR2 SNEGSKA (reference sequence). This CDR3 is 11 amino acids long. CDR3 in DNA: TGCAGTGCTTTCCGGGACAGGGAAGCTTTCTTT. It is translated as CSAFRDREAFF.

The rearrangement links TRBV19 to TRBJ2-5; D may be TRBD2 (5 bases). From germline, CDR1 is LNHDA and CDR2 SQIVND (reference sequence). Trimming took 6 bases from V and 2 from J, leaving 10 bases between them. The CDR3 covers 13 residues. CDR3: CASRNSGQETQYF. CDR3 bases: TGTGCCAGTAGGAACAGCGGTCAAGAGACCCAGTACTTC.

Only a few counts were recorded for this clone. This chain uses TRBV6-5 with TRBJ1-2, with 8 bases matching TRBD1. V trimming: 7 bases; J trimming: 8 bases; junction bases outside the gene matches: 12. The germline V gene encodes CDR1 MNHEY and CDR2 SVGAGI. This CDR3 is built from 14 residues. The DNA of the CDR3 is TGTGCCAGCACCGAGGACAGGGCTGGGGGCGGCTACACCTTC. This sequence encodes CASTEDRAGGGYTF.

V and J are TRBV6-5 and TRBJ2-3; weak D call: TRBD1 (5 bases). The germline V gene has CDR1 MNHEY and CDR2 SVGAGI. V gave up 6 bases and J gave up 0 bases, with 10 bases separating them. CDR3 length equals 14 residues. Here the CDR3 reads CASSPRQSTDTQYF. The DNA for the CDR3 is TGTGCCAGCAGCCCTCGACAGAGCACAGATACGCAGTATTTT.

The V and J genes are TRBV18 and TRBJ2-1, with 8 bases lining up with TRBD2. CDR3 length equals 15 residues. Germline assignment: CDR1 KGHSH and CDR2 LQKENI. V dropped 1 base and J dropped 5; count of bases not matched to a gene: 4. The CDR3 spells CASSPRGGPDNEQFF. CDR3 DNA: TGTGCCAGCTCACCACGCGGGGGGCCCGACAATGAGCAGTTCTTC.

The genes are TRBV15 and TRBJ2-1, with D unresolved. Trimming took off 0 bases at V and 8 bases at J, with 11 bases between the two ends. This CDR3 region has 14 residues. In germline, CDR1 is LNHNV, CDR2 YYDKDF (reference sequence). The CDR3 nucleotides read TGTGCCACCAGCAGAGATCTAGTGATCTATGAGCAGTTCTTC. Protein sequence: CATSRDLVIYEQFF.

This chain links TRBV18 with TRBJ1-1; D remains ambiguous. CDR3 length: 14 residues. With 3 bases removed from V and 7 bases from J, the gap between germline ends came to 15 bases. Germline values: CDR1 KGHSH, CDR2 LQKENI. DNA for the CDR3: TGTGCCAGCTCACCCCCCGGACTCCCCCTTGAAGCTTTCTTT. It specifies CASSPPGLPLEAFF.

The chain uses TRBV6-6 and TRBJ2-7; TRBD1 matches 7 bases. Trimming cost V 0 bases and J 2 bases; bases outside gene matches: 4. The CDR3 totals 15 residues. The germline V gene encodes CDR1 MNHNY and CDR2 SVGAGI (reference sequence). The CDR3 reads CASSYSRDSPYEQYV. The CDR3 DNA sequence: TGTGCCAGCAGTTACTCCCGGGACAGTCCCTACGAGCAGTACGTC.

The V and J genes are TRBV19 and TRBJ2-1; 8 bases align to TRBD2. V was clipped by 6 bases and J by 6 bases; unmatched bases: 10. CDR1 LNHDA and CDR2 SQIVND come from the germline V gene (reference sequence). This CDR3 is 15 amino acids long. Here the CDR3 DNA reads TGTGCCAGTAGAGTCAAAGCGGGAGCTATCAATGAGCAGTTCTTC. This translates into CASRVKAGAINEQFF.

The chain uses TRBV6-1 and TRBJ1-2; 7 nucleotides match TRBD1. The trim removed 6 bases at V and 6 bases at J, leaving 10 bases unmatched. Germline CDR1 and CDR2: MNHNS and SASEGT. The CDR3 is made up of 14 amino acids. The CDR3 region is CASSQRRGEDGYTF. Here the CDR3 DNA reads TGTGCCAGCAGCCAGCGCAGGGGGGAAGATGGCTACACCTTC.

This clone showed up just once. This sequence joins TRBV5-1 and TRBJ1-2; no reliable D call. This CDR3 has 14 amino acids. CDR1 and CDR2 (germline): SGHRS, YFSETQ. V shed 4 bases and J shed 6 bases, with 16 bases lying between them. The DNA of the CDR3 is TGCGCCAGCAGCAAACTGGGAGTAGGCGATGGCTACACCTTC. Translation: CASSKLGVGDGYTF.

The CDR3 spells CASSLYASLGDTQYF. DNA for the CDR3: TGTGCCAGCAGCTTATACGCTAGTCTTGGAGATACGCAGTATTTT. The V call is TRBV11-2, the J call TRBJ2-3; the D is unclear. V lost 2 bases, J lost 5 bases, and 14 bases lay in between. Germline CDR1 reads SGHAT; CDR2 reads FQNNGV. The CDR3 is made up of 15 amino acids.

The J gene is TRBJ2-7, the V gene TRBV7-2, with D perhaps TRBD1 (5 bases). The V gene lost 3 bases and the J gene lost 2 bases, with 14 bases spanning the gap. This CDR3 contains 15 residues. CDR1 and CDR2 from the germline V gene are SGHTA and FQGNSA. The CDR3 loop is CASSFSSKGPYEQYF. CDR3 bases: TGTGCCAGCAGCTTTAGCTCTAAGGGGCCCTACGAGCAGTACTTC.

A few counts support this clone. The chain employs TRBV7-2 and TRBJ1-2, with TRBD1 identical over 10 bases. Germline values: CDR1 SGHTA, CDR2 FQGNSA. Germline trimming cut 4 bases from V and 7 bases from J; bases unmatched to any gene: 12. The CDR3 covers 16 residues. The CDR3 is CASSSPGTRQGAGYTF. CDR3 bases: TGTGCCAGCAGCTCCCCGGGAACAAGACAGGGGGCTGGCTACACCTTC.

V usage is TRBV29-1 and J usage is TRBJ2-1; 10 nucleotides agree with TRBD1. Germline CDR1 SQVTM, CDR2 ANQGSEA. After removal of 2 bases from V and 6 bases from J, the junction contained 4 bases not matched to a gene. The CDR3 has 14 residues. This chain's CDR3 is CSVERDRGGNEQFF. The CDR3 DNA reads TGCAGCGTTGAACGGGACAGGGGTGGCAATGAGCAGTTCTTC.

The chain carries TRBV5-1 and TRBJ2-7; TRBD2 aligns across 12 bases. This CDR3 contains 16 residues. Germline CDR1 reads SGHRS; CDR2 reads YFSETQ. With V trimmed by 3 bases and J by 7 bases, 11 bases remained unmatched. CDR3 protein: CASSSGLAGPLGEQYF. The DNA of the CDR3 is TGCGCCAGCAGCTCGGGACTAGCGGGCCCACTGGGGGAGCAGTACTTC. The complete variable domain, with remaining parts taken from reference TRBV5-1 and TRBJ2-7, reads KAGVTQTPRYLIKTRGQQVTLSCSPISGHRSVSWYQQTPGQGLQFLFEYFSETQRNKGNFPGRFSGRQFSNSRSEMNVSTLELGDSALYLCASSSGLAGPLGEQYFGPGTRLTVT.

The chain couples TRBV7-3 to TRBJ1-3; D ambiguous. V was trimmed by 5 bases and J by 0 bases, leaving 5 bases between them. Germline-derived CDR1 and CDR2 are SGHTA and FQGTGA. This CDR3 region has 13 residues. The CDR3 protein is CASSRDSGNTIYF. In DNA, the CDR3 is TGTGCCAGCAGCCGAGACTCTGGAAACACCATATATTTT.

CDR3 sequence (DNA): TGTGCCAGCAGTGAAGAGGGGGGGCGTAAGGGGAACACTGAAGCTTTCTTT. This encodes CASSEEGGRKGNTEAFF. The V and J genes are TRBV2 and TRBJ1-1, with TRBD1 as a possible D gene (6 bases). Trimming took 1 base from V and 1 from J, leaving 16 bases between them. CDR3 size: 17 residues. Germline lookup yields CDR1 SNHLY and CDR2 FYNNEI.